The present entry profiles one TCR beta chain with its context. Its antigen specificity is not known. No base qualities exist here, and no much larger clone lies one base off it. Genomic DNA was isolated from the sorted cells so that the TCRbeta CDR3 region could be sequenced. The immunoSEQ Assay was used to sequence the TCRbeta CDR3 regions. The clones in this table, taken by TCRdb from immuneACCESS, are in-frame only. Not every clone is retained; where verified, under half of the shortfall comes from an unresolved V gene, and the cause of the rest is unknown. The sample profile shows about 90,000 clones; around 90% of them were found once. The ten biggest clones cover 6% to 7.5% of the sample. This specimen comes from a study of OX40 agonist ivuxolimab in advanced cancers. About the investigation overall: Ivuxolimab was an agonistic, fully human IgG2 monoclonal antibody directed against OX40 (CD134), a costimulatory receptor. Intravenous ivuxolimab was administered to patients every 2 weeks at six dose levels: 0.01, 0.1, 0.3, 1.5, 3 and 10 mg/kg. Of the roughly 50 dose-escalation patients, hepatocellular carcinoma was present in about 20, melanoma in around 15, renal cell carcinoma in 9 and head and neck cancer in 9. In the dose-escalation cohort, nearly 85% of patients were male, and the mean age was 60 years with a range of about 20 to 80. Prior anti-PD-1, anti-PD-L1 or anti-CTLA-4 therapy was permitted, and approximately 40% of dose-escalation patients had received checkpoint inhibitors. Partial responses occurred in three dose-escalation patients: two with cutaneous melanoma and one with hepatocellular carcinoma. Peripheral TCRbeta sequencing was intended to test whether TCR sequence diversity was altered and clonal T-cell expansion was caused by ivuxolimab. The monotherapy dose-escalation portion (N ≈ 57 patients) of the phase I ivuxolimab trial is reported in the paper. The paper's findings and limits, for the study overall: Low levels of normalized T-cell clonal expansion were also seen in some patients who did not respond. At doses of 0.1 to 3.0 mg/kg, clonal expansion of both CD4+ and CD8+ blood T cells was observed from baseline to week 6. Which antigens the clonally expanded peripheral T cells were specific for was not determined. Partial responders in the 0.1-3.0 mg/kg groups had among the lowest normalized peripheral clonal expansion, especially among CD8+ T cells. After ivuxolimab, more expanded clones were found on average in CD8+ T cells than in CD4+ T cells.

The trial excluded patients who had a history of autoimmune disease or were on systemic immunosuppression. Peripheral blood for TCR sequencing was collected from all dose cohorts at baseline, on cycle 4 day 1, and on cycle 7 day 1. The samples were taken from a phase I, first-in-human, multicenter, open-label dose-escalation trial of ivuxolimab. Adults with locally advanced or metastatic melanoma, renal cell, hepatocellular, or head and neck squamous cell carcinoma were enrolled in the trial. CD4+ and CD8+ T cells were sorted separately from peripheral blood before TCR sequencing. From a lookup of the germline V gene, CDR1 and CDR2 are MDHEN and SYDVKM. V is pared back by 3 bases and J by 6 bases, with 12 bases lying between the germline termini. The CDR3 numbers 14 residues from cysteine through phenylalanine. The retained sequence is limited to the CDR3, 42 bases, with the frame set at the first base.

This TCR derives from an adult with an advanced solid tumor such as melanoma, head and neck, liver or kidney cancer. The chain is made from TRBV28 and TRBJ2-1; the D gene assignment is perhaps TRBD1 or TRBD2, with each matching 5 bases. The sample here was CD4+ or CD8+ T cells sorted from blood, taken in a trial of the OX40 agonist ivuxolimab. The encoded CDR3 is CASSLRDPINEQFF. The sequenced DNA: TGTGCCAGCAGTTTGAGGGACCCCATCAATGAGCAGTTCTTC.